The rows below give T cell receptor beta chains drawn from one sample of a study of PD-1 blockade in classical Hodgkin lymphoma. Clones were sequenced by immunoSEQ multiplex PCR, and TCRdb holds only the in-frame ones, with some missing. Of under 30,000 clones listed, 82% are singletons. This material consisted of peripheral blood mononuclear cells (PBMCs), taken before the second cycle of nivolumab. Receptors originate from a human donor with classical Hodgkin lymphoma. Each CDR3 is given with its conserved first and last residue. The D gene is left open where the match is weak. Clone size is not always given. Where it is, it says once, few, many or a class for expanded clones.

j_call,d_call,clone_size,v_call,cdr3_nt,cdr3_aa
TRBJ2-2,NA,NA,TRBV12-5,TGTGCTAGTGGTTTGGTACAAGGGACCCACATGGTCGGGGAGCTGTTTTTT,CASGLVQGTHMVGELFF
TRBJ2-5,NA,NA,TRBV9,TGTGCCAGCAGCATCGGGCCGCAAGAGACCCAGTACTTC,CASSIGPQETQYF
TRBJ2-1,NA,NA,TRBV7-2,TGTGCCAGCAGCCCAAAACCTACCCAGTTCTTC,CASSPKPTQFF
TRBJ1-4,NA,NA,TRBV6-5,TGTGCCAGCAGTTACAGGGGAGGGACTGAAAAACTGTTTTTT,CASSYRGGTEKLFF
TRBJ2-7,TRBD2,NA,TRBV4-3,TGCGCCAGCAGCCAAGGAATGACGGAAGGCGGGAGCTACGAGCAGTACTTC,CASSQGMTEGGSYEQYF
TRBJ2-7,NA,NA,TRBV6-6,TGTGCCAGCAGACAATGGGACCGAGCCTACGAGCAGTACTTC,CASRQWDRAYEQYF
TRBJ2-1,NA,NA,TRBV12-5,TGTGCTAGTGGTTTGGACAATGAGCAGTTCTTC,CASGLDNEQFF
TRBJ1-1,NA,NA,TRBV30,TGTGCCTGGAGTGTAACGGAAAACACTGAAGCTTTCTTT,CAWSVTENTEAFF
TRBJ1-2,TRBD1,NA,TRBV11-2,TGTGCCAGCAGCTCGCACCGGGACAGGGACTATGGCTACACCTTC,CASSSHRDRDYGYTF
TRBJ2-3,NA,NA,TRBV6-5,TGTGCCAGCAGTTACTCGAGCACAGACTTCACAGATACGCAGTATTTT,CASSYSSTDFTDTQYF
TRBJ2-7,NA,NA,TRBV28,TGTGCCAGCAGCCCCAGGGGAAGTGGTTACGAGCAGTACTTC,CASSPRGSGYEQYF
TRBJ2-7,TRBD2,NA,TRBV7-9,TGTGCCAGCAGCTTAGAGCTAGCGGGGTTTTACGAGCAGTACTTC,CASSLELAGFYEQYF
TRBJ2-3,TRBD2,NA,TRBV5-6,TGTGCCAGCAGCGGGATACTAGCGGGGGACACAGATACGCAGTATTTT,CASSGILAGDTDTQYF
TRBJ2-1,NA,NA,TRBV28,TGTGCCAGCAGGGGGACTCACAATGAGCAGTTCTTC,CASRGTHNEQFF
TRBJ1-1,TRBD1,few,TRBV6-6,TGTGCCAGCAGTGGGCGACAGGGGTCGAACACTGAAGCTTTCTTT,CASSGRQGSNTEAFF
TRBJ2-3,TRBD2,NA,TRBV10-3,TGTGCCATCAGGGGTGAGCGGGGGATTGGAGATACGCAGTATTTT,CAIRGERGIGDTQYF
TRBJ1-4,NA,NA,TRBV5-6,TGTGCCAGCAGCTTGGGAACCGGGACGGCTTCCGGTAAACTGTTTTTT,CASSLGTGTASGKLFF
TRBJ1-2,NA,NA,TRBV29-1,TGCAGCCTACAGGGAAACTATGGCTACACCTTC,CSLQGNYGYTF
TRBJ1-1,TRBD1,few,TRBV7-2,TGTGCCAGCAGCTTAGCAGACAGGGCGTCTGAAGCTTTCTTT,CASSLADRASEAFF
TRBJ2-1,TRBD2,NA,TRBV6-6,TGTGCCAGCAGTTACTCAGAGACTAGCGGTGGCAATGAGCAGTTCTTC,CASSYSETSGGNEQFF
TRBJ2-5,TRBD2,NA,TRBV9,TGTGCCAGCAGCGTAGTTGGGGGGGAGGAGACCCAGTACTTC,CASSVVGGEETQYF
TRBJ2-1,TRBD2,once,TRBV4-3,TGCGCCAGCAGCCAAGATAGCTTAAGACTAGCGGGGGACAATGAGCAGTTCTTC,CASSQDSLRLAGDNEQFF
TRBJ1-2,NA,NA,TRBV7-2,TGTGCCAGCAGCTTAAATCGGCATGGCTACACCTTC,CASSLNRHGYTF
TRBJ1-1,NA,NA,TRBV2,TGTGCCAGCATGCCGGGGGTAGGAACTGAAGCTTTCTTT,CASMPGVGTEAFF
TRBJ1-4,NA,NA,TRBV29-1,TGCAGCGTACGGACGTCTAATGAAAAACTGTTTTTT,CSVRTSNEKLFF
TRBJ1-4,NA,NA,TRBV27,TGTGCCAGCCGATTCGGGGGAGCAACTAATGAAAAACTGTTTTTT,CASRFGGATNEKLFF
TRBJ2-5,TRBD1,NA,TRBV10-3,TGTGCCATCAGGGAGACAGGGGGTTCTACGGAGACCCAGTACTTC,CAIRETGGSTETQYF
TRBJ2-5,TRBD1,NA,TRBV28,TGTGCCAGCAGTTTAATAGAGAGCGGGACAGGGACGGCAAAGACCCAGTACTTC,CASSLIESGTGTAKTQYF